This T cell receptor (beta chain) was observed in a study of shared clonotypes between healthy human individuals. Study information: Donors, aged 18 to 49, were a couple of women and three men. Regarding the study as a whole: Sorted-subset sequencing was shown by rarefaction to be incomplete despite large depth.

Note on this clone: Its antigen is currently unknown.

Sorted subsets were amplified in replicate PCRs using approximately 0.2 ug DNA, 25,000 to 30,000 T cell genomes. Authors' data handling: ImmunoSEQ output held junction-only sequences without quality scores, so filtering differed. The table came from immunoSEQ multiplex PCR; TCRdb's copy has only in-frame clones and leaves some out. Clone size and the V and J calls come from that table; the DNA yielded D and trimming. Of a few million clones in the sample, around 90% are singletons; the top ten hold roughly 0.14%. V was pared by 0 bases and J by 1 base, with 2 bases of the junction left unmatched. Germline lookup yields CDR1 SGHVS and CDR2 FQNEAQ. The CDR3 contains 16 residues.

The TCR originated in a young man in good health. The V gene is TRBV7-8, the J gene TRBJ2-3; 9 bases are a match to TRBD2. The sequencing sample was made of naive CD4+ T cells sorted from blood. Subset here: CD45RA+ positively selected. CDR3 sequence: CASSLAKRGGTDTQYF. The CDR3 coding sequence is TGTGCCAGCAGCTTAGCCAAGCGGGGGGGCACAGATACGCAGTATTTT.